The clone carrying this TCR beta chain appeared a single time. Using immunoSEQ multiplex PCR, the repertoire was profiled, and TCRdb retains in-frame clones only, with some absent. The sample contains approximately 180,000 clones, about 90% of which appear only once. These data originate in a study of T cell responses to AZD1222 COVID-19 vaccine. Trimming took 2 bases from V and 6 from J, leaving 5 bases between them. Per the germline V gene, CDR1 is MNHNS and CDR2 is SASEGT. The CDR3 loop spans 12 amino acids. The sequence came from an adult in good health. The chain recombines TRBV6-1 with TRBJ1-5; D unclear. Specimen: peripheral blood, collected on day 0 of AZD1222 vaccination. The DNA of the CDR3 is TGTGCCAGCAGTGAATCTAGTCAGCCCCAGCATTTT. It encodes CASSESSQPQHF.